There are a few counts of the clone carrying this TCR beta chain. The data originate from a study of blood T cell repertoires in COVID-19. Sequenced by immunoSEQ multiplex PCR; TCRdb stores in-frame clones only, minus some. Of 150,000 or so clones listed, around nine tenths were seen once; the top ten hold around 4.2%. The receptor was derived from a man aged 60 to 75 with COVID-19, enrolled during active disease. Source material: peripheral blood.

The CDR3 protein is CASSSNTVATNEKLFF. CDR3 DNA: TGCGCCAGCAGCTCCAACACAGTGGCAACTAATGAAAAACTGTTTTTT. The chain couples TRBV5-1 to TRBJ1-4; D is ambiguous. CDR3 length: 16 residues. V lost 3 bases to trimming and J lost 0 bases, with 12 bases between them. The V gene's germline CDR1 is SGHRS and CDR2 YFSETQ.